This T cell receptor (beta chain) is drawn from a study of T cell responses to AZD1222 COVID-19 vaccine. Profiled with immunoSEQ multiplex PCR; TCRdb holds only in-frame clones, not every one. In the table there are under 120,000 clones, over 85% of which are singletons. V was pared by 6 bases and J by 2 bases, with 2 bases of the junction left unmatched. Germline assignment: CDR1 SQVTM and CDR2 ANQGSEA. The length of the CDR3 is 13 residues. The V call is TRBV29-1, the J call TRBJ2-3; 10 bases agree with TRBD2. This TCR was recovered from an adult in good health. The sequenced sample was peripheral blood, obtained on day 0 of AZD1222 vaccination. DNA of the CDR3: TGCAGCGTCACTAGCGGGGCCACAGATACGCAGTATTTT. Amino acid sequence: CSVTSGATDTQYF.